This TCR beta chain was retrieved from a study of blood T cell repertoires in COVID-19. Background on the study: Collection of acute and convalescent COVID-19 samples took place in the United States, Italy and Spain. The analysed material was cDNA or gDNA that came from T cells, B-cell-depleted T cells, or PBMCs.

The CDR3 consists of 14 residues. Germline CDR1 SGHDT, CDR2 YYEEEE. The germline V and J ends were trimmed by 5 bases and 7 bases, with 18 bases remaining between them. Original analysis: Estimated nucleated cell counts came from reference gene primer amplification. Measured with immunoSEQ multiplex PCR; TCRdb has only the in-frame clones, and not every one. Clone size and V and J calls were adopted from that table, with D and trimming inferred from the DNA. Counted here are 200,000 to 250,000 clones, around nine tenths occurring once; the ten biggest clones make up 2.7%. The specimen sequenced was peripheral blood. V is TRBV5-6 and J is TRBJ1-2; a weak D match, TRBD1 (5 bases). The clonotype was recovered from a woman aged 55-70 years with acute or convalescent COVID-19. The CDR3 here is CASRISRAYGGYTF. CDR3 nucleotides: TGTGCCAGCAGAATTAGCAGGGCCTATGGTGGCTACACCTTC.